These T cell receptor beta chains were read from a single sample in a study of beta chain features in type 1 diabetes. Using immunoSEQ multiplex PCR, the repertoire was profiled, and TCRdb retains in-frame clones only, with some absent. In the table there are about 650,000 clones, over 10% of which are singletons. What was sequenced was naive CD4+ T cells from blood. The receptors were gathered from a man between 25 and 39 years old with type 1 diabetes. The CDR3 runs from the conserved cysteine through the conserved F or W. A D gene is named only where the DNA matches it firmly. Clone size appears in some rows only: once, few, many, or a class for an expanded clone.

.,TRBJ1-2,.,TRBV19,TGTGCCAGTAGAGAGTTGCCGTCACTTGACTACACCTTC,CASRELPSLDYTF
TRBD2,TRBJ2-1,few,TRBV9,TGTGCCAGCAGCGTATTGGGGGGGACCTCCTACAATGAGCAGTTCTTC,CASSVLGGTSYNEQFF
.,TRBJ1-1,.,TRBV7-8,TGTGCCAGCAGGGTGAACACTGAAGCTTTCTTT,CASRVNTEAFF
.,TRBJ1-2,.,TRBV29-1,TGCAGCGTCCGTCGGGGAGACTATGGCTACACCTTC,CSVRRGDYGYTF
TRBD2,TRBJ2-4,few,TRBV27,TGTGCCAGCAGTTTAGAGATGGGCGGGAGAAACATTCAGTACTTC,CASSLEMGGRNIQYF
.,TRBJ2-7,few,TRBV7-9,TGTGCCAGCAGCTCAAACGTTATGGACGAGCAGTACTTC,CASSSNVMDEQYF
TRBD1,TRBJ2-1,.,TRBV28,TGTGCCAGCAGTACAACAGGGGATCCATACAATGAGCAGTTCTTC,CASSTTGDPYNEQFF
.,TRBJ2-2,.,TRBV5-5,TGTGCCAGCAGCTTGGCGTTAAAGACGAACACCGGGGAGCTGTTTTTT,CASSLALKTNTGELFF
.,TRBJ1-2,.,TRBV29-1,TGCAGCGTAGGGCTAGGGGGAAATAACTATGGCTACACCTTC,CSVGLGGNNYGYTF
TRBD2,TRBJ2-3,.,TRBV9,TGTGCCAGCAGCGTAGGGACTAGCGGGGGGGAGGATACGCAGTATTTT,CASSVGTSGGEDTQYF
TRBD2,TRBJ2-7,.,TRBV6-5,TGTGCCAGCAGTTACTCTAGCGGGGGGCCCCTCGAGCAGTACTTC,CASSYSSGGPLEQYF
.,TRBJ1-2,few,TRBV12-2,TGTGCCCCCGGTGGGAACTATGGCTACACCTTC,CAPGGNYGYTF
.,TRBJ2-1,.,TRBV5-4,TGTGCCAGCAGCTTAGAACAGGCGTTCAATGAGCAGTTCTTC,CASSLEQAFNEQFF
TRBD1,TRBJ2-7,few,TRBV29-1,TGCAGCGTAGGACAGGGGGGCTCCTACGAGCAGTACTTC,CSVGQGGSYEQYF
.,TRBJ1-3,.,TRBV5-4,TGTGCCAGCAGCGTACAGGGCTCTGGAAACACCATATATTTT,CASSVQGSGNTIYF
TRBD1,TRBJ1-1,.,TRBV6-5,TGTGCCATCAGTTCCTACCAGACAGGGCCAGGAACTGAAGCTTTCTTT,CAISSYQTGPGTEAFF
.,TRBJ1-5,.,TRBV11-2,TGTGCCAGCAGCTTAAGGGGGGGTTTGGAGCCCCAGCATTTT,CASSLRGGLEPQHF
TRBD1,TRBJ2-1,.,TRBV14,TGTGCCAGCAGCCTCCGGACAGGGGGGTACAATGAGCAGTTCTTC,CASSLRTGGYNEQFF
TRBD2,TRBJ2-3,few,TRBV11-2,TGTGCCAGCAGCTTAGAGGCGGGGGGACACATCACAGATACGCAGTATTTT,CASSLEAGGHITDTQYF
TRBD2,TRBJ2-1,few,TRBV4-3,TGCGCCAGCAGTTCCAGCGGGGGCCCGAGATACAATGAGCAGTTCTTC,CASSSSGGPRYNEQFF
.,TRBJ2-5,.,TRBV6-5,TGTGCCAGCAGACGGACTATGCAAGAGACCCAGTACTTC,CASRRTMQETQYF
TRBD1,TRBJ2-1,.,TRBV5-6,TGTGCCAGCAGCTGGCCGACAGGGCTGAGCTCCTACAATGAGCAGTTCTTC,CASSWPTGLSSYNEQFF
.,TRBJ2-7,few,TRBV15,TGTGCCACCAGCAGAGATAACACCCTCTACGAGCAGTACTTC,CATSRDNTLYEQYF
.,TRBJ1-5,few,TRBV4-2,TGTGCCAGCAGCCAGGACGGCCCCCGGACAAATAGCAATCAGCCCCAGCATTTT,CASSQDGPRTNSNQPQHF
.,TRBJ1-6,few,TRBV27,TGTGCCAGCAGTATACTAAGGGGGGCAGGGAATAATTCACCCCTCCACTTT,CASSILRGAGNNSPLHF
.,TRBJ2-3,.,TRBV21-1,TGTGCCAGCAGCAAAGCGCAGTCGGCAGGGAAGACAACTAGCACAGATACGCAGTATTTT,CASSKAQSAGKTTSTDTQYF
TRBD1,TRBJ1-2,few,TRBV19,TGTGCCAGTAGTCAGACAGGGAGAGGCGGCTACACCTTC,CASSQTGRGGYTF
TRBD1,TRBJ2-5,few,TRBV28,TGTGCCAGCAGGACGAGCGACAGGGACCAAGAGACCCAGTACTTC,CASRTSDRDQETQYF
.,TRBJ2-1,few,TRBV7-3,TGTGCCAGCAGCTTACGTTCTTCGGCCTCCTACAATGAGCAGTTCTTC,CASSLRSSASYNEQFF
TRBD1,TRBJ1-1,.,TRBV29-1,TGCAGCGCCCGGGACAGGGGTGAATGGACTGAAGCTTTCTTT,CSARDRGEWTEAFF
.,TRBJ1-5,.,TRBV6-5,TGTGCCAGCAGTTCCTCGGAGAATCAGCCCCAGCATTTT,CASSSSENQPQHF
TRBD1,TRBJ1-2,.,TRBV29-1,TGCAGCGTGAGTGAGGGGGACAGCTATGGCTACACCTTC,CSVSEGDSYGYTF
.,TRBJ2-1,few,TRBV7-2,TGTGCCAGCAGCCTCGACAGTAACAATGAGCAGTTCTTC,CASSLDSNNEQFF
.,TRBJ2-3,few,TRBV18,TGTGCCAGCTCACCATCTACCGGGACGGACAGCACAGATACGCAGTATTTT,CASSPSTGTDSTDTQYF
.,TRBJ2-3,few,TRBV11-2,TGTGCCAGCAGCTTGAGGGCTTGGGATACGCAGTATTTT,CASSLRAWDTQYF
TRBD1,TRBJ2-3,few,TRBV7-6,TGTGCCAGCAGTCCACGGGACAGGGCATCGGATACGCAGTATTTT,CASSPRDRASDTQYF
.,TRBJ1-3,.,TRBV11-3,TGTGCCAGCAGCCAAGGACAGGGAAACACCATATATTTT,CASSQGQGNTIYF
TRBD1,TRBJ2-5,few,TRBV6-5,TGTGCCAGCAGTTACTCGACAGGGACCCAAGAGACCCAGTACTTC,CASSYSTGTQETQYF
.,TRBJ2-3,.,TRBV9,TGTGCCAGCAGCGTAGGGTGGGACCGCACAGATACGCAGTATTTT,CASSVGWDRTDTQYF
.,TRBJ2-5,few,TRBV10-1,TGCGCCAGCAGTGACAACTTACTAGAATCGCAGTACTTC,CASSDNLLESQYF
.,TRBJ2-6,.,TRBV19,TGTGCCAGTAGTATCGGCAGAAGCTCTGGGGCCAACGTCCTGACTTTC,CASSIGRSSGANVLTF
TRBD1,TRBJ1-5,once,TRBV18,TGTGCCAGCTCACCGGACAGGGAGGATCAGCCCCAGCATTTT,CASSPDREDQPQHF
.,TRBJ2-3,.,TRBV7-2,TGTGCCAGCCGCCAGGAGAGGGAGGATACGCAGTATTTT,CASRQEREDTQYF
.,TRBJ1-3,few,TRBV29-1,TGCAGCGTTGAAGACAGCCTCTCTGGAAACACCATATATTTT,CSVEDSLSGNTIYF
TRBD1,TRBJ2-1,.,TRBV10-3,TGTGCCATCAGTAGGGGACAGTTGAGTAATGAGCAGTTCTTC,CAISRGQLSNEQFF
TRBD1,TRBJ1-1,few,TRBV9,TGTGCCAGCAGCATCGGGACAGGGTCGGGTGAAGCTTTCTTT,CASSIGTGSGEAFF
.,TRBJ2-1,.,TRBV29-1,TGCAGCTCCGGTGGATACAATGAGCAGTTCTTC,CSSGGYNEQFF